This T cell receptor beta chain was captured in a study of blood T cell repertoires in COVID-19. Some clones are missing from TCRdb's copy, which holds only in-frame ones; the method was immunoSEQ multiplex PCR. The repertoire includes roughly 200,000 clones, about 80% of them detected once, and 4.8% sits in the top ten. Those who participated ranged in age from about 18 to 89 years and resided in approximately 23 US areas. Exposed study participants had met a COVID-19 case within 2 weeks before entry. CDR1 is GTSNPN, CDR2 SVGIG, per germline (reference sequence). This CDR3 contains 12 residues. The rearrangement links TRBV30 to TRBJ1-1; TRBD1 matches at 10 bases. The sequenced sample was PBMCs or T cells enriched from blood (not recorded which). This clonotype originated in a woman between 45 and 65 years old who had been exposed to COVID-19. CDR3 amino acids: CAAGQGDTEAFF. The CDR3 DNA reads TGTGCGGCCGGACAGGGGGACACTGAAGCTTTCTTT.